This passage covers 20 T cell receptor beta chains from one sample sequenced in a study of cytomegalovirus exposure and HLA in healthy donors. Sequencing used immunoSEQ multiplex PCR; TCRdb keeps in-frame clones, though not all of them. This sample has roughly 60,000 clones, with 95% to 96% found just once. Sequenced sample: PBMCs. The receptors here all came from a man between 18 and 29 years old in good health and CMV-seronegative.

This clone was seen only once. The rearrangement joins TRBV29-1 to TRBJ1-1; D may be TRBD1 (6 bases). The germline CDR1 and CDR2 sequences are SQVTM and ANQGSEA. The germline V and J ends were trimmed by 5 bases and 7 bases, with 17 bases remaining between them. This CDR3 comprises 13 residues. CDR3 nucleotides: TGCAGCGTTCATCCGGACAGACAATTTGAAGCTTTCTTT. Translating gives CSVHPDRQFEAFF.

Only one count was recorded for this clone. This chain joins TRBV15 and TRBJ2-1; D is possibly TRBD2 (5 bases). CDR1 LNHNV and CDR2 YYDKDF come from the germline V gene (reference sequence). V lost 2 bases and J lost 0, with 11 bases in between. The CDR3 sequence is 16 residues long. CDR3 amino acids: CATSRPRVSSYNEQFF. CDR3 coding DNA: TGTGCCACCAGCAGACCGCGGGTTAGCTCCTACAATGAGCAGTTCTTC.

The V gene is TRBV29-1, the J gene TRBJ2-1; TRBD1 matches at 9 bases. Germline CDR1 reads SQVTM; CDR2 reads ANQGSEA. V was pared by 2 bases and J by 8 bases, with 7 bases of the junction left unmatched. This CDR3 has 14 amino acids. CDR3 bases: TGCAGCGTTGAAACGGGACAGGGCGAAGATGAGCAGTTCTTC. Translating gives CSVETGQGEDEQFF.

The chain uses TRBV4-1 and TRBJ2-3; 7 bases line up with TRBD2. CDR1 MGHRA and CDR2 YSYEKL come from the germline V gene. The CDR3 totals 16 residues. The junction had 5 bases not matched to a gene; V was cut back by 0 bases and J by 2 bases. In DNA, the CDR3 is TGCGCCAGCAGCCAAGATCCTAGCGGATACACAGATACGCAGTATTTT. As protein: CASSQDPSGYTDTQYF.

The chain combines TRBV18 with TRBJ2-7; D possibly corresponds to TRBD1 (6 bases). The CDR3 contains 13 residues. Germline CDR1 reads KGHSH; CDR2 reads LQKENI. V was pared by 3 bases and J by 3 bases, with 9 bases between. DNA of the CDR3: TGTGCCAGCTCACCGCAGGGGAACTACGAGCAGTACTTC. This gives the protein CASSPQGNYEQYF.

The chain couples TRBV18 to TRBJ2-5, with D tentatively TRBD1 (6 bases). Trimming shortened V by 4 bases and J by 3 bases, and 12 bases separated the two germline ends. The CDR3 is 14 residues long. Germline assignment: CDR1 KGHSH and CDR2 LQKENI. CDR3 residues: CASSLDRSEETQYF. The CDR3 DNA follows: TGTGCCAGCTCACTCGACAGGTCAGAAGAGACCCAGTACTTC.

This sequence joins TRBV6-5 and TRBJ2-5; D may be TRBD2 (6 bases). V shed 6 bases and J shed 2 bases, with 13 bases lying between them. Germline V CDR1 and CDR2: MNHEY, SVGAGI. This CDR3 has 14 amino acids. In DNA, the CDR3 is TGTGCCAGCAGCCCGGGACTCTTACAAGAGACCCAGTACTTC. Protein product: CASSPGLLQETQYF.

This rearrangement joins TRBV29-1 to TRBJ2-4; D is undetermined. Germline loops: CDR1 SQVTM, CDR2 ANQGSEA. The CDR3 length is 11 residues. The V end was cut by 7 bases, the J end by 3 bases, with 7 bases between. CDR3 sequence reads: CSGNSKNIQYF. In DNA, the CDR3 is TGCAGCGGGAACAGCAAAAACATTCAGTACTTC. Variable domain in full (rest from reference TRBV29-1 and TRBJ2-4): SAVISQKPSRDICQRGTSLTIQCQVDSQVTMMFWYRQQPGQSLTLIATANQGSEATYESGFVIDKFPISRPNLTFSTLTVSNMSPEDSSIYLCSGNSKNIQYFGAGTRLSVL.

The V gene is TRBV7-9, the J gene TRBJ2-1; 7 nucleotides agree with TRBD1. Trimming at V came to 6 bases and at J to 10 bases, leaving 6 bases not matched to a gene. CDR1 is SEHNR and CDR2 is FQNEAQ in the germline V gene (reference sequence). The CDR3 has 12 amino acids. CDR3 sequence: CASRNRGHEQFF. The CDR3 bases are TGTGCCAGCAGGAACAGGGGTCACGAGCAGTTCTTC.

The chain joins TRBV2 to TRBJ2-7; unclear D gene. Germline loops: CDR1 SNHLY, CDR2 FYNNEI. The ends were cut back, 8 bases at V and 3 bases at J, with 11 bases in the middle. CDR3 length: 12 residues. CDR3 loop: CASQLQSYEQYF. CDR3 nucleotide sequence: TGTGCCAGCCAGTTACAGAGCTACGAGCAGTACTTC.

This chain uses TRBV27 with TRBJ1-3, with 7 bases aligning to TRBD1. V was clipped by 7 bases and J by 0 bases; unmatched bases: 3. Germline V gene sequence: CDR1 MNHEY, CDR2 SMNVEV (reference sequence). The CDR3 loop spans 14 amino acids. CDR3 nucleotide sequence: TGTGCCAGCAAGGGGGCTCCCTCTGGAAACACCATATATTTT. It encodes CASKGAPSGNTIYF.

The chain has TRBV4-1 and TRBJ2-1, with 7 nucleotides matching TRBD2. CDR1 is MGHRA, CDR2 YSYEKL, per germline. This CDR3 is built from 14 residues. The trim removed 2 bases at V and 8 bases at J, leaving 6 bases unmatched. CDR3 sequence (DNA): TGCGCCAGCAGCCAACGCTCAGGGAGGGATGAGCAGTTCTTC. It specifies CASSQRSGRDEQFF.

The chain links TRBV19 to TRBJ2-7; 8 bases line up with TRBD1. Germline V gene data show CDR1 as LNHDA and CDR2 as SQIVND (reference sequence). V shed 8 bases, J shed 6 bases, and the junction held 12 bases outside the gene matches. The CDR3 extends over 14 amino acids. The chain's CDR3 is CASRPADRVREQYF. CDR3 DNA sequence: TGTGCCAGTCGCCCGGCGGACAGGGTCCGCGAGCAGTACTTC.

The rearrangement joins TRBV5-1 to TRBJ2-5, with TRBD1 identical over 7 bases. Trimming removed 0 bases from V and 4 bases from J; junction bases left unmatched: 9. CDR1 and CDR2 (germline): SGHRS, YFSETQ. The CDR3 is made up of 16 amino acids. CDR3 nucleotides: TGCGCCAGCAGCTTGGAGCCAGGGGGTGGCGCAGAGACCCAGTACTTC. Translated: CASSLEPGGGAETQYF.

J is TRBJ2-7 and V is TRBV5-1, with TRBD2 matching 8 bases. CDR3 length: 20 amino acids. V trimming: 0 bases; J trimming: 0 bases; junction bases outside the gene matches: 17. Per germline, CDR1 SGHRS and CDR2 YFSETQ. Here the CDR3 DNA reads TGCGCCAGCAGCTTGGTTCGTGCTGCGGGAGGCCCCAGGAGCTCCTACGAGCAGTACTTC. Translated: CASSLVRAAGGPRSSYEQYF. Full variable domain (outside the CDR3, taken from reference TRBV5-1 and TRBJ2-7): KAGVTQTPRYLIKTRGQQVTLSCSPISGHRSVSWYQQTPGQGLQFLFEYFSETQRNKGNFPGRFSGRQFSNSRSEMNVSTLELGDSALYLCASSLVRAAGGPRSSYEQYFGPGTRLTVT.

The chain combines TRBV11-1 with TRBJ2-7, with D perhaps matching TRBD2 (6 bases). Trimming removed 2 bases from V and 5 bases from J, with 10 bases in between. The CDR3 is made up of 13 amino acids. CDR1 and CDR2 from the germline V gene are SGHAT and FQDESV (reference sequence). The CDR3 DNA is TGTGCCAGCAGCTTATGGGGGGTAAACGAGCAGTACTTC. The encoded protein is CASSLWGVNEQYF.

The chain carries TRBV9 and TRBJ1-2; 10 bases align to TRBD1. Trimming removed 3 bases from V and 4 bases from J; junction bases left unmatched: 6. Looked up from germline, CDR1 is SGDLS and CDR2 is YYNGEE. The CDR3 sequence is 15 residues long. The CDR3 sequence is CASSARQGASYGYTF. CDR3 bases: TGTGCCAGCAGCGCCAGACAGGGGGCGAGCTATGGCTACACCTTC. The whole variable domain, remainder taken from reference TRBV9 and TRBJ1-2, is DSGVTQTPKHLITATGQRVTLRCSPRSGDLSVYWYQQSLDQGLQFLIQYYNGEERAKGNILERFSAQQFPDLHSELNLSSLELGDSALYFCASSARQGASYGYTFGSGTRLTVV.

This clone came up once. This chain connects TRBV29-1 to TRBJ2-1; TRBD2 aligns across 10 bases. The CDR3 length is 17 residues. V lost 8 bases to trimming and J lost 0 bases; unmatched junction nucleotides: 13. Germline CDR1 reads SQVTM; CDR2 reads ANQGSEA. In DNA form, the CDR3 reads TGCAGCCCCCAAAGGTTCAGCGGGGGGGGCTCCTACAATGAGCAGTTCTTC. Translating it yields CSPQRFSGGGSYNEQFF.

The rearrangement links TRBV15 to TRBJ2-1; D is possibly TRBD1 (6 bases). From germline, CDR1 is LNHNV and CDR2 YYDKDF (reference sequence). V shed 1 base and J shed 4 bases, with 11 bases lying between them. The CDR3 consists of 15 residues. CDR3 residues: CATSRGQDSYNEQFF. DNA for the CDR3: TGTGCCACCAGCAGAGGACAGGACTCTTACAATGAGCAGTTCTTC.

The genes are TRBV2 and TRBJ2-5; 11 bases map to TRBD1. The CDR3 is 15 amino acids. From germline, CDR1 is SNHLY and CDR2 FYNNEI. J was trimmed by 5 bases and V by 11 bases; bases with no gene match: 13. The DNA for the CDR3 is TGTGCCTGCCGGACAGGGGGCGCGTATTTGGAGACCCAGTACTTC. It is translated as CACRTGGAYLETQYF.